This entry lists 13 T cell receptor beta chains sequenced from one sample in a study of technical replicates of blood from a handful of donors. Profiled with immunoSEQ multiplex PCR; TCRdb holds only in-frame clones, not every one. The sample consists of over 65,000 clones, roughly 98% of them appearing once. Sequencing used T cells isolated from PBMCs. Every receptor here comes from a human donor in good health.

The J gene is TRBJ2-5, the V gene TRBV5-1, with 10 bases aligning to TRBD2. Trimming took 0 bases from V and 9 from J; bases not matched to a gene: 5. The CDR3 consists of 14 residues. The V gene's germline CDR1 is SGHRS and CDR2 YFSETQ. Here the CDR3 reads CASSLELAGAPQYF. CDR3 DNA sequence: TGCGCCAGCAGCTTGGAGCTAGCGGGGGCCCCCCAGTACTTC.

This chain links TRBV4-1 with TRBJ2-3, with TRBD2 matching 9 bases. The V gene's germline CDR1 is MGHRA and CDR2 YSYEKL. V was clipped by 1 base and J by 2 bases; unmatched bases: 7. The CDR3 loop spans 17 amino acids. The CDR3 DNA sequence: TGCGCCAGCAGCCAAGTGGGATTAGCGGGAGACACAGATACGCAGTATTTT. Protein sequence: CASSQVGLAGDTDTQYF.

This rearrangement joins TRBV5-4 to TRBJ2-3, with a weak D call TRBD1 (6 bases). Trimming took off 0 bases at V and 6 bases at J, with 8 bases between the two ends. Germline loops: CDR1 SGHNT, CDR2 YYREEE (reference sequence). The CDR3 runs to 13 residues. The CDR3 loop is CASSLEGVDTQYF. The CDR3 bases are TGTGCCAGCAGCTTGGAGGGGGTGGATACGCAGTATTTT.

V is TRBV6-5 and J is TRBJ2-3, with a weak D call TRBD2 (5 bases). V was clipped by 6 bases and J by 3 bases, with 13 bases between them. This CDR3 contains 14 residues. The germline gives CDR1 MNHEY, CDR2 SVGAGI. This chain's CDR3 is CASRGTGWTDTQYF. CDR3 sequence (DNA): TGTGCCAGCAGGGGTACGGGGTGGACAGATACGCAGTATTTT.

The chain joins TRBV6-1 to TRBJ1-2, with 8 bases fitting TRBD1. CDR1 MNHNS and CDR2 SASEGT come from the germline V gene. J gave up 3 bases and V 1 base, and 7 bases lay outside the gene matches. The CDR3 extends over 16 amino acids. CDR3 DNA sequence: TGTGCCAGCAGTGAAGTGGGGACAGGCGCTGACTATGGCTACACCTTC. This gives the protein CASSEVGTGADYGYTF.

This chain joins TRBV6-5 and TRBJ1-6, with unresolved D. CDR3 size: 13 residues. Germline assignment: CDR1 MNHEY and CDR2 SVGAGI. Trimming left V 2 bases short and J 7 bases short, with 6 bases between. In DNA, the CDR3 is TGTGCCAGCAGTTACGGGCTAAATTCACCCCTCCACTTT. This translates into CASSYGLNSPLHF.

Only one count was recorded for this clone. The chain uses TRBV30 and TRBJ1-5; 8 bases match TRBD1. The CDR3 has 13 amino acids. The germline CDR1 and CDR2 sequences are GTSNPN and SVGIG (reference sequence). The J segment lost 5 bases and the V segment lost 4 bases, leaving 4 bases of the junction unmatched. The CDR3 DNA sequence: TGTGCCTGGACCGTACAGGGGGATCAGCCCCAGCATTTT. Residues: CAWTVQGDQPQHF.

The J gene is TRBJ1-2, the V gene TRBV13, with TRBD1 matching over 11 bases. V lost 5 bases, J lost 3 bases, and 11 bases stayed unmatched. Germline V CDR1 and CDR2: PRHDT, FYEKMQ (reference sequence). The CDR3 runs to 17 residues. CDR3 nucleotide sequence: TGTGCCAGCAGCCCCTACTACCCGGGACAGGGGGACTATGGCTACACCTTC. Amino acids: CASSPYYPGQGDYGYTF.

The chain employs TRBV6-5 and TRBJ1-5, with TRBD1 matching over 7 bases. The length of the CDR3 is 13 residues. Germline CDR1 MNHEY, CDR2 SVGAGI. After removal of 8 bases from V and 3 bases from J, the junction contained 4 bases not matched to a gene. DNA for the CDR3: TGTGCCAGCCAGACAGGGCCCAATCAGCCCCAGCATTTT. It codes for CASQTGPNQPQHF.

The chain combines TRBV5-1 with TRBJ2-7, with TRBD2 identical over 9 bases. This CDR3 contains 14 residues. Germline CDR1 and CDR2: SGHRS and YFSETQ. V lost 4 bases and J lost 5; bases outside the gene matches: 7. The CDR3 sequence is CASSPGLAVNEQYF. The CDR3 DNA sequence: TGCGCCAGCAGCCCGGGACTAGCTGTGAACGAGCAGTACTTC.

V and J are TRBV5-1 and TRBJ2-1; 10 nucleotides match TRBD1. J was trimmed by 4 bases and V by 0 bases; bases with no gene match: 4. Germline-derived CDR1 and CDR2 are SGHRS and YFSETQ. CDR3 length: 16 amino acids. The CDR3 bases are TGCGCCAGCAGCTTGGCCGACAGGGGGCGATACAATGAGCAGTTCTTC. Translation gives CASSLADRGRYNEQFF.

This sequence joins TRBV2 and TRBJ2-5; D gene uncertain. V was pared by 8 bases and J by 4 bases, with 8 bases between. Germline-derived CDR1 and CDR2 are SNHLY and FYNNEI. CDR3 length equals 11 residues. CDR3 sequence: CASHLSETQYF. The CDR3 region has the DNA TGTGCCAGCCACCTATCAGAGACCCAGTACTTC.

The V gene is TRBV15, the J gene TRBJ2-7; D is unclear. Trimming removed 1 base from V and 2 bases from J, with 6 bases in between. The germline gives CDR1 LNHNV, CDR2 YYDKDF (reference sequence). The length of the CDR3 is 13 residues. The CDR3 region is CATSRGLAYEQYF. The CDR3 DNA sequence: TGTGCCACCAGCAGAGGGCTAGCCTACGAGCAGTACTTC. The entire variable domain, with the rest obtained from reference TRBV15 and TRBJ2-7, is as follows: DAMVIQNPRYQVTQFGKPVTLSCSQTLNHNVMYWYQQKSSQAPKLLFHYYDKDFNNEADTPDNFQSRRPNTSFCFLDIRSPGLGDTAMYLCATSRGLAYEQYFGPGTRLTVT.